The entry that follows covers one TCR beta chain sequence. The method was immunoSEQ multiplex PCR; TCRdb's version includes in-frame clones alone and lacks a portion of them. The sample records several thousand clones, roughly a tenth being singletons. The entry originates in a study of tumour-infiltrating T cells in Burkitt lymphoma. Whole-study context: Productive clonality predicted overall and progression-free survival.

V trimming: 3 bases; J trimming: 6 bases; junction bases outside the gene matches: 4. This CDR3 has 14 amino acids. From germline, CDR1 is SGHDT and CDR2 YYEEEE. The chain joins TRBV5-6 to TRBJ2-2, with 8 bases fitting TRBD1. The TCR sequence derives from a human donor with diffuse large B-cell lymphoma. Input material: tumor tissue. The CDR3 DNA reads as TGTGCCAGCAGCTGGGGGACAGGAGCCGGGGAGCTGTTTTTT. It yields the protein CASSWGTGAGELFF.